The rows below give T cell receptor beta chains drawn from one sample of a study of Tregs in tolerant kidney transplant recipients. Profiled with immunoSEQ multiplex PCR; TCRdb holds only in-frame clones, not every one. Counted here are 62,000 or so clones, roughly 98% occurring once; the ten biggest clones make up approximately 0.34%. This material consisted of Tregs from blood, taken before the transplant. The receptors come from a human donor who received a combined kidney and bone marrow transplant. Each CDR3 is given without its conserved first and last residue. Fields, in order: CDR3 length, J gene, V gene, CDR3 protein.

CDR3 length: 12; J gene: TRBJ1-1; V gene: TRBV4-2; CDR3 protein: ASSQDAGYTEAF
CDR3 length: 16; J gene: TRBJ1-5; V gene: TRBV2; CDR3 protein: ASSTGPQPKTNNQPQH
CDR3 length: 10; J gene: TRBJ2-1; V gene: TRBV4-1; CDR3 protein: ASSQDFGRQF
CDR3 length: 13; J gene: TRBJ2-1; V gene: TRBV5-1; CDR3 protein: ASSSDLSSYNEQF
CDR3 length: 10; J gene: TRBJ1-2; V gene: TRBV30; CDR3 protein: AWSMTGNGYT
CDR3 length: 11; J gene: TRBJ1-1; V gene: TRBV2; CDR3 protein: ASSSQGATEAF
CDR3 length: 13; J gene: TRBJ1-6; V gene: TRBV19; CDR3 protein: ASSPEDRGTRPLH
CDR3 length: 13; J gene: TRBJ2-7; V gene: TRBV5-1; CDR3 protein: ASSGLAGGGYEQY
CDR3 length: 12; J gene: TRBJ1-2; V gene: TRBV7-2; CDR3 protein: ASSLVTMNYGYT
CDR3 length: 13; J gene: TRBJ2-7; V gene: TRBV6-1; CDR3 protein: ASSEGLADIYEQY
CDR3 length: 15; J gene: TRBJ2-3; V gene: TRBV7-9; CDR3 protein: ASNLGSGISARDTQY
CDR3 length: 13; J gene: TRBJ1-4; V gene: TRBV2; CDR3 protein: ASSKDSATNEKLF
CDR3 length: 13; J gene: TRBJ1-2; V gene: TRBV10-3; CDR3 protein: AISERGPSASGYT
CDR3 length: 11; J gene: TRBJ1-5; V gene: TRBV28; CDR3 protein: ASSGTGGTPQH
CDR3 length: 13; J gene: TRBJ2-3; V gene: TRBV5-1; CDR3 protein: ASSLWDKSTDTQY
CDR3 length: 13; J gene: TRBJ2-5; V gene: TRBV9; CDR3 protein: ASSPLFGASETQY
CDR3 length: 10; J gene: TRBJ2-7; V gene: TRBV5-6; CDR3 protein: ASSLRYYEQY
CDR3 length: 14; J gene: TRBJ2-3; V gene: TRBV5-6; CDR3 protein: ASSLSGTGRTDTQY
CDR3 length: 14; J gene: TRBJ2-2; V gene: TRBV27; CDR3 protein: ASSLSPSGATGELF
CDR3 length: 12; J gene: TRBJ2-7; V gene: TRBV7-2; CDR3 protein: ASSLPGAHYEQY
CDR3 length: 10; J gene: TRBJ2-7; V gene: TRBV6-1; CDR3 protein: ASSWTGAEQY
CDR3 length: 12; J gene: TRBJ2-3; V gene: TRBV9; CDR3 protein: ASSVASGPDTQY